This TCR beta chain was retrieved from a study of preoperative IRX-2 immunotherapy in early breast cancer. Treatment specified: preoperative locoregional IRX-2 cytokine immunotherapy. This phase Ib study tested locoregional IRX-2 cytokine immunotherapy given before surgery. CDR3 size: 14 residues. Trimming cost V 1 base and J 2 bases, with 8 bases left between them. Per the germline V gene, CDR1 is MDHEN and CDR2 is SYDVKM. Sequencing was performed with immunoSEQ multiplex PCR; in TCRdb, only in-frame clones are kept and a portion is missing. The sample holds roughly 1,200 clones; 75% are singletons and the top ten take under 8%.

The origin of this receptor is a human donor with breast cancer. The chain employs TRBV28 and TRBJ1-2; D is undetermined. This material consisted of tumor tissue, taken after IRX-2 immunotherapy. CDR3 sequence reads: CASSLSQVNYGYTF. Here the CDR3 DNA reads TGTGCCAGCAGTTTATCTCAGGTGAACTATGGCTACACCTTC.